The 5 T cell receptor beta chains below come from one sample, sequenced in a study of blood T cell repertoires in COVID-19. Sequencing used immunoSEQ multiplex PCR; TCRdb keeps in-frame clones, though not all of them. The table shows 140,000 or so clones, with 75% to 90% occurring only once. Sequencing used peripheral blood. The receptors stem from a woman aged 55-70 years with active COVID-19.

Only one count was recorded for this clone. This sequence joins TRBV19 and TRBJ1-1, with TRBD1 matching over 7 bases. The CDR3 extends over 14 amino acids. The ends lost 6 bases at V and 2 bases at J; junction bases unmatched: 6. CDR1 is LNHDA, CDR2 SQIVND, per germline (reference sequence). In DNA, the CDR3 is TGTGCCAGTAGCCTGGGGACAGCTAACACTGAAGCTTTCTTT. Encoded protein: CASSLGTANTEAFF. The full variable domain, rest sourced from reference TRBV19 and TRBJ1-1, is DGGITQSPKYLFRKEGQNVTLSCEQNLNHDAMYWYRQDPGQGLRLIYYSQIVNDFQKGDIAEGYSVSREKKESFPLTVTSAQKNPTAFYLCASSLGTANTEAFFGQGTRLTVV.

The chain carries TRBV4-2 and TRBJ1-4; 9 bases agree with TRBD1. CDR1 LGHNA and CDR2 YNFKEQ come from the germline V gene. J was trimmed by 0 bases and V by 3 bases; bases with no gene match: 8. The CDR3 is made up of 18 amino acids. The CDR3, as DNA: TGTGCCAGCAGCCACGGACAGGGGTACCTTGCAACTAATGAAAAACTGTTTTTT. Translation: CASSHGQGYLATNEKLFF.

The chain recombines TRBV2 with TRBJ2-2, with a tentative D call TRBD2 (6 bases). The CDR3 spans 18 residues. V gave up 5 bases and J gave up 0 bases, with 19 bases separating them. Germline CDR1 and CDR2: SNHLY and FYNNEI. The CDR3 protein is CASSYGTPLAANTGELFF. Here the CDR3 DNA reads TGTGCCAGCAGTTATGGGACTCCCCTAGCCGCGAACACCGGGGAGCTGTTTTTT.

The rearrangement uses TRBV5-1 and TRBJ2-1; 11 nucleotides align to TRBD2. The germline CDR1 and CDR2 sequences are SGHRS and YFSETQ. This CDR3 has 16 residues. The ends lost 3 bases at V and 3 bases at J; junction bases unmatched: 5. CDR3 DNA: TGCGCCAGCAGCTACATAGCGGGAGGGGTCTACAATGAGCAGTTCTTC. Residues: CASSYIAGGVYNEQFF. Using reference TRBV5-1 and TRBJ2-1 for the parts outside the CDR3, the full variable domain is KAGVTQTPRYLIKTRGQQVTLSCSPISGHRSVSWYQQTPGQGLQFLFEYFSETQRNKGNFPGRFSGRQFSNSRSEMNVSTLELGDSALYLCASSYIAGGVYNEQFFGPGTRLTVL.

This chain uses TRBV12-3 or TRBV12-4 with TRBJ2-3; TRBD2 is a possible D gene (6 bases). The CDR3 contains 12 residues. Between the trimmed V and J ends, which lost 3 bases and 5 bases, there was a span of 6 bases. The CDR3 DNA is TGTGCCAGCAGTTTCGGGGGAGATACGCAGTATTTT. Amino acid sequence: CASSFGGDTQYF.